This T cell receptor (beta chain) was documented in a study of blood T cell repertoires in COVID-19. Looking at the study overall: The samples span acute and convalescent COVID-19 from the United States, Italy and Spain. The analysed material was cDNA or gDNA that came from T cells, B-cell-depleted T cells, or PBMCs.

V was clipped by 5 bases and J by 0 bases; unmatched bases: 4. Germline CDR1 is PRHDT and CDR2 is FYEKMQ (reference sequence). The CDR3 has 15 amino acids. How the authors handled the data: Nucleated cell number was recorded as an estimate derived from reference gene primer amplification. Sequencing was performed with immunoSEQ multiplex PCR; in TCRdb, only in-frame clones are kept and a portion is missing. V and J calls and clone size are given by that table; D and trimming were obtained from the DNA. The sample lists about 240,000 clones; about 80% were seen once. The receptor was derived from a woman at least 80 years old with acute or convalescent COVID-19. The sample was peripheral blood. The chain couples TRBV13 to TRBJ2-7, with TRBD1 matching 10 bases. Here the CDR3 DNA reads TGTGCCAGCAGCCGGGGGACAGGGGACTCCTACGAGCAGTACTTC. Its translation: CASSRGTGDSYEQYF.